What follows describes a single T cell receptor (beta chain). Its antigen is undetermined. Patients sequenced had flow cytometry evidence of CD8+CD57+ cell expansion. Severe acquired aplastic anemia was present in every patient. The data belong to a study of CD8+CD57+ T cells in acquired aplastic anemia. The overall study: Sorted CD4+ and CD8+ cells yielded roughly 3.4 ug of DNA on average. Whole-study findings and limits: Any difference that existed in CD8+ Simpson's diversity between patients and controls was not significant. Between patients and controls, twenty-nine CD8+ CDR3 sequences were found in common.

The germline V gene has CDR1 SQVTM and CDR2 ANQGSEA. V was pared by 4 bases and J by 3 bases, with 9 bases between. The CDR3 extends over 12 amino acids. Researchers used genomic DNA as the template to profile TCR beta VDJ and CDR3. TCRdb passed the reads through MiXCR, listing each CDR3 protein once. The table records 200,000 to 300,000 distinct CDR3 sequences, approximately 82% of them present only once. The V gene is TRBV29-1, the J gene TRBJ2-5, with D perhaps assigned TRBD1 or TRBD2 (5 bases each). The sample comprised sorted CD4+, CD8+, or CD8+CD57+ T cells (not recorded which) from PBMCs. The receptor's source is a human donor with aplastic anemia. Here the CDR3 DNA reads TGCAGCGTTGCTTGGGGGAAAGAGACCCAGTACTTC. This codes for CSVAWGKETQYF.